This TCR beta chain was observed in a study of OX40 agonist ivuxolimab in advanced cancers. Whole-study context: Patients were treated with ivuxolimab, an agonistic anti-OX40 (CD134) antibody. Patients treated during dose escalation were battling hepatocellular carcinoma, melanoma, renal cell or head and neck cancer. Partial responses were achieved by three patients, one with hepatocellular carcinoma and two with cutaneous melanoma. Overall study findings and caveats: Certain nonresponders likewise exhibited a low normalized T-cell clonal expansion.

The method was immunoSEQ multiplex PCR; TCRdb's version includes in-frame clones alone and lacks a portion of them. In the table there are roughly 66,000 clones, roughly 83% of which are singletons. The CDR3 spans 14 residues. V lost 9 bases and J lost 6; bases outside the gene matches: 13. CDR1 is SGHRS, CDR2 YFSETQ, per germline. Regarding this clone: Its specificity is unknown.

The chain joins TRBV5-1 to TRBJ1-2, with TRBD1 matching 8 bases. The source is an adult with an advanced solid tumor such as melanoma, head and neck, liver or kidney cancer. The starting material was CD4+ or CD8+ T cells sorted from blood, obtained in a trial of the OX40 agonist ivuxolimab. The CDR3 nucleotides are TGCGCCACCCGAACCCCCGGGACAGGAGATGGCTACACCTTC. Residues: CATRTPGTGDGYTF.